The rows below give T cell receptor beta chains drawn from one sample of a study of blood T cells in healthy people across ages. TCRdb redid the calling of the 5' RACE reads with MiXCR, one entry per CDR3 protein. The repertoire consists of approximately 780,000 distinct CDR3 sequences, with 20% to 30% occurring once and the leading ten covering roughly 3.1%. The sample was also reused in another study, on T cells of mothers and their children.

Sequenced material: blood. These TCRs come from a boy between 10 and 17 years old in good health. Each CDR3 is given with its conserved first and last residue. Fields, in order: V gene, D gene, J gene, clone size, CDR3 DNA, CDR3 protein. A D gene is named only where the DNA matches it firmly. The size entry is marked missing in some rows and otherwise reads once, few, many or a size class.

TRBV18	-	TRBJ2-1	-	TGTGCCAGCTCACCAAGGAGCGCGGTCTCCTACAATGAGCAGTTCTTC	CASSPRSAVSYNEQFF
TRBV9	-	TRBJ1-1	few	TGTGCCAGCAGCGTAGCAGGGGACCTATCCACTGAAGCTTTCTTT	CASSVAGDLSTEAFF
TRBV11-2	-	TRBJ1-1	-	TGTGCCAGCAGCTTAACGCGGGGGGCGAACACTGAAGCTTTCTTT	CASSLTRGANTEAFF
TRBV3-1	-	TRBJ2-3	many	TGTGCCAGCAGCCAAGGCGGCACTTCTGCTAGGACGCAGTATTTT	CASSQGGTSARTQYF
TRBV6-6	-	TRBJ1-5	few	TGTGCCAGCCGGGGGGGACAGCCCCAGCATTTT	CASRGGQPQHF
TRBV15	-	TRBJ2-4	-	TGTGCCACCAGCAGGGAGGGAGAGTCAGGCATTCAGTACTTC	CATSREGESGIQYF
TRBV2	TRBD2	TRBJ2-3	few	TGTGCCAGCAGTGAGGGGAGGGGAGCAGATACGCAGTATTTT	CASSEGRGADTQYF
TRBV7-7	-	TRBJ2-2	-	TGTGCTAGCAGCCCTTTCACGACAGTCCAAAACACCGGGGAGCTGTTTTTT	CASSPFTTVQNTGELFF
TRBV11-2	TRBD2	TRBJ2-1	once	TGTGCCAGCAGCTCCACGACTAGCGGGGGAGAGAACAATGAGCAGTTCTTC	CASSSTTSGGENNEQFF
TRBV14	-	TRBJ2-4	few	TGTGCCAGCAGCCTGCGGACCTTCGGGGACAAAAACATTCAGTACTTC	CASSLRTFGDKNIQYF
TRBV12-3/TRBV12-4	TRBD1	TRBJ2-1	few	TGTGCCAGCAGTCCTACCCCGGGACAGGGCTACAATGAGCAGTTCTTC	CASSPTPGQGYNEQFF
TRBV30	-	TRBJ2-3	-	TGTGCCTGGAATCAGGTCACAGATACGCAGTATTTT	CAWNQVTDTQYF
TRBV2	-	TRBJ1-2	-	TGTGCCAGCAGTGAAGATCCGGGGGTCAATGGCTACACCTTC	CASSEDPGVNGYTF
TRBV7-9	-	TRBJ1-4	few	TGTGCCAGCAGCCCTTGGACGGGTAATGAAAAACTGTTTTTT	CASSPWTGNEKLFF
TRBV28	TRBD2	TRBJ2-7	few	TGTGCCAGCAGTTCACCAGGTAGCGGGGGCGGGCACGAGCAGTACTTC	CASSSPGSGGGHEQYF
TRBV10-3	TRBD1	TRBJ1-1	many	TGTGCCATCAGTGAAACAGGGGGGTACACTGAAGCTTTCTTT	CAISETGGYTEAFF
TRBV10-3	-	TRBJ2-5	few	TGTGCCATCAAATCGTCCACCAGGGAAGAGACCCAGTACTTC	CAIKSSTREETQYF
TRBV20-1	TRBD1	TRBJ1-4	-	TGCAGTGCTCGGGGGACAGATAATGAAAAACTGTTTTTT	CSARGTDNEKLFF
TRBV3-1	-	TRBJ2-3	few	TGTGCCAGCAGCCTTCAGGCCGGGGGAGGCACAGATACGCAGTATTTT	CASSLQAGGGTDTQYF
TRBV28	-	TRBJ2-3	many	TGTGCCAGCAGCCTCTATAGCACAGATACGCAGTATTTT	CASSLYSTDTQYF
TRBV10-3	-	TRBJ2-7	-	TGTGCCATCAGTGGTCTTCAGGGTGCCTACGAGCAGTACTTC	CAISGLQGAYEQYF
TRBV5-1	-	TRBJ1-4	-	TGCGCCAGCAGCTTCAGGAAAGCTGATGAAAAACTGTTTTTT	CASSFRKADEKLFF
TRBV6-6	-	TRBJ1-6	-	TGTGCCAGCAGGGGGGGGGAACGGAATTCACCCCTCCACTTT	CASRGGERNSPLHF
TRBV2	TRBD1	TRBJ2-3	few	TGTGCCAGCAGTGAAGCTGGACAGGGCACAGATACGCAGTATTTT	CASSEAGQGTDTQYF
TRBV2	-	TRBJ2-1	once	TGTGCCAGCACCCTAAGAGGAAGCCATGAGCAGTTCTTC	CASTLRGSHEQFF
TRBV20-1	-	TRBJ1-2	few	TGCAGTGCTAGCGTGTACCGCCATGGCTACACCTTC	CSASVYRHGYTF
TRBV3-1	-	TRBJ2-6	few	TGTGCCAGCTGCCCATACCGTTGGTCTTTCTTCTCTGGGGCCAACGTCCTGACTTTC	CASCPYRWSFFSGANVLTF
TRBV3-1	-	TRBJ2-7	-	TGTGCCAGCAGCCAAGAGGGTTTCTCGGTGGCTGCATACGAGCAGTACTTC	CASSQEGFSVAAYEQYF
TRBV7-6	TRBD1	TRBJ2-7	-	TGTGCCAGCAGCTTGTACCGGGACAGGGATGGCGAGCAGTACTTC	CASSLYRDRDGEQYF
TRBV29-1	-	TRBJ1-3	-	TGCAGCGCCCTAACAGGGTTGGGAGACACCATATATTTT	CSALTGLGDTIYF
TRBV7-9	-	TRBJ2-1	-	TGTGCCAGCAGCTCCGTACCGGGACCATACAATGAGCAGTTCTTC	CASSSVPGPYNEQFF